This T cell receptor (beta chain) was captured in a study of shared clonotypes between healthy human individuals. Profiling relied on immunoSEQ multiplex PCR, and the TCRdb table lists in-frame clones only, not all of them. The sample shows some 2 million clones, over 85% of them seen only once. Comments on this clone: The antigen remains undetermined.

CD8 cells classed as naive were CD45RO-negative and positively selected for CCR7, excluding terminally differentiated effector memory CD45RA+ cells. All donors were Caucasian adults living in Nashville, Tennessee. The CDR3 runs to 15 residues. CDR1 is MNHEY, CDR2 SMNVEV, per germline (reference sequence). V shed 2 bases and J shed 6 bases, with 14 bases lying between them. Broader study findings: Across subsets, estimated richness was generally greater for naive than for memory populations. The sole specimen, blood, was sampled, and tissue repertoires likely differ.

The sequenced material came from naive CD8+ T cells sorted from blood. V is TRBV27 and J is TRBJ1-5; D is perhaps TRBD1 (5 bases). The source is a man younger than 30 in good health. As DNA, the CDR3 is TGTGCCAGCAGTTTAAAGGGGAAGGACTTTCAGCCCCAGCATTTT. Amino acid sequence: CASSLKGKDFQPQHF.